This TCR beta chain was retrieved from a study of blood T cell repertoires in COVID-19. Per the study methods: Amplifying reference gene primers gave estimates of nucleated cell counts. The data were produced by immunoSEQ multiplex PCR, yet TCRdb's version contains in-frame clones alone and is incomplete. The V and J calls and clone size were taken over from that table, and D and trimming were inferred from the DNA. The sample has 40,000 to 60,000 clones, just over 85% seen once. The V end lost 0 bases, the J end lost 2 bases, and 7 bases lay between the germline ends. The CDR3 length is 14 residues. Germline V gene sequence: CDR1 SGHDN, CDR2 FVKESK.

The J gene is TRBJ1-2, the V gene TRBV14, with no clear D. Source material: peripheral blood. The TCR comes from a woman of 80 years or more with COVID-19, enrolled during active disease. The CDR3: CASSQDAGNYGYTF. The CDR3 DNA is TGTGCCAGCAGCCAAGATGCGGGAAACTATGGCTACACCTTC.